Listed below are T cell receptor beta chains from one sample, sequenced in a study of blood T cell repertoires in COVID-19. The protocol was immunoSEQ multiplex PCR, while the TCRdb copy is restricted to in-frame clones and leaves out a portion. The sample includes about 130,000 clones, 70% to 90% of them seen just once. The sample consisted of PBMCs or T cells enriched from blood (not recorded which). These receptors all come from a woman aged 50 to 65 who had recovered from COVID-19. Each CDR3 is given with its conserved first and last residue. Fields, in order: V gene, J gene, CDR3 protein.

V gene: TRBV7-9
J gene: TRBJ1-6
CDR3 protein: CASSTGSPSYNSPLHF

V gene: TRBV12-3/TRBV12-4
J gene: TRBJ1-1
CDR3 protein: CASKGQENTEAFF

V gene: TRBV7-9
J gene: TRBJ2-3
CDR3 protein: CASSPGDRGRHRDTQYF

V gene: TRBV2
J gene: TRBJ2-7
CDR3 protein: CASTQGQGATYEQYF

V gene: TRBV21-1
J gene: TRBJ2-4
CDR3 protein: CASRDRGSKNIQYF

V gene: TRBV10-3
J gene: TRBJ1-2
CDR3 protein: CAISGVEAEYYGYTF

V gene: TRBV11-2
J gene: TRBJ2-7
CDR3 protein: CASSLAGIGYEQYF

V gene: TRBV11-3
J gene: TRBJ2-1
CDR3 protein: CASSLDTQRGYNEQFF

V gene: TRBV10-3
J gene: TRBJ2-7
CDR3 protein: CAIREEGTQWIEQYF

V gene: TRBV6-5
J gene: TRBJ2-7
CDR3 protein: CASSPQGGFDPEQYF

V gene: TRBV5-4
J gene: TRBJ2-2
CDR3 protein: CASSGTSGVTGELFF

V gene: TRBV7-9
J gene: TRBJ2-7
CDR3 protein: CASSLVQETSYSYEQYF

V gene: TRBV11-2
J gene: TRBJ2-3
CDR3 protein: CASSFGTSGGGDTQYF